This T cell receptor beta chain was profiled in a study of shared clonotypes between healthy human individuals. CDR3 length: 16 residues. In germline, CDR1 is SGHDN, CDR2 FVKESK. J lost 8 bases, V lost 1 base, and 8 bases had no gene match. Several immunoSEQ plates held equal portions of the genomic DNA taken from each subset. Sorted-subset replicate PCR reactions were performed with about 200 ng DNA, corresponding to roughly 27,000 T cell genomes. Authors' methods: ImmunoSEQ sequences covered only the junction and lacked quality scores; filtering therefore differed. The method was immunoSEQ multiplex PCR; TCRdb's version includes in-frame clones alone and lacks a portion of them. V, J and clone size are taken as reported in that table, and D and trimming were inferred from the DNA itself. The repertoire includes hundreds of thousands of clones, approximately 96% of them detected once, and approximately 0.12% sits in the top ten.

Naive CD8 cells were CD45RO-negative, positively selected for CCR7, excluding terminally differentiated effector memory CD45RA+ cells. This clonotype originated in a woman aged 25 to 39 in good health. V usage is TRBV14 and J usage is TRBJ2-1; 10 bases align to TRBD2. The specimen was naive CD8+ T cells sorted from blood. The CDR3 loop reads CASSQGLAGEFYEQFF. The CDR3, as DNA: TGTGCCAGCAGCCAAGGGCTAGCGGGAGAGTTTTATGAGCAGTTCTTC.